This record covers a single T cell receptor (beta chain). Trimming pared 4 bases from V and 4 bases from J, leaving 13 bases between. Per germline, CDR1 WSHSY and CDR2 SAAADI. This CDR3 is 14 amino acids long. In the authors' workflow: Estimated nucleated cell counts came from reference gene primer amplification. The method was immunoSEQ multiplex PCR; TCRdb's version includes in-frame clones alone and lacks a portion of them. V and J calls and clone size are as listed in that table; D and trimming were resolved from the DNA. The sample has approximately 130,000 clones, 83% seen once; the top ten hold about a sixth. This specimen comes from a study of blood T cell repertoires in COVID-19. Clinical history reported by participants formed the basis on which cohorts were assigned.

This TCR came from a man aged 25 to 40 who had recovered from COVID-19. The chain links TRBV10-2 to TRBJ1-1; D remains ambiguous. The specimen sequenced was PBMCs or T cells enriched from blood (not recorded which). The CDR3 loop is CASSADWRGTEAFF. In DNA form, the CDR3 reads TGCGCCAGCAGTGCGGACTGGCGTGGCACTGAAGCTTTCTTT.